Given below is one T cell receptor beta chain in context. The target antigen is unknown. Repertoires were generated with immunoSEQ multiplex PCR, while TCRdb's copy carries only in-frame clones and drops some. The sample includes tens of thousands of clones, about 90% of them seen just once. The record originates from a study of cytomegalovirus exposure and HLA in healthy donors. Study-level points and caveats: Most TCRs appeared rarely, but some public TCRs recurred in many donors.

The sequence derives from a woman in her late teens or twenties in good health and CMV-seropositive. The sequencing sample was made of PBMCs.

CDR3 residues: CASSPNTGHNSEAFF. In nucleotides, the CDR3 is TGTGCCAGCAGCCCGAACACAGGGCACAATTCTGAAGCTTTCTTT. The chain recombines TRBV7-9 with TRBJ1-1; D possibly corresponds to TRBD1 (6 bases). The CDR3 extends over 15 amino acids. Germline lookup yields CDR1 SEHNR and CDR2 FQNEAQ (reference sequence). V was cut by 5 bases and J by 6 bases, with 19 bases left in between.